Following are 30 T cell receptor beta chains from one sample sequenced in a study of identical twins. TCRdb re-called the 5' RACE reads through MiXCR, storing one row per CDR3 protein. The repertoire holds fewer than 500,000 distinct CDR3 sequences, with about 13% as singletons. These data are also associated with another study on yellow fever vaccine responses in identical twins.

Source material: CD4+ T cells sorted from blood. The receptors here all came from a woman younger than 30 in good health.

This clonotype was seen ten or more times. Mismatch with germline at one junction end may stem from a read error. The chain recombines TRBV5-1 with TRBJ2-3; D call uncertain. The CDR3 is 13 residues long. The germline CDR1 and CDR2 sequences are SGHRS and YFSETQ. This chain's CDR3 is CASSLVVTDTQYF. The DNA of the CDR3 is TGTGCCAGCAGCTTGGTTGTTACAGATACGCAGTATTTT.

This chain uses TRBV6-2 or TRBV6-3 with TRBJ2-3; TRBD2 agrees at 13 bases. CDR1 is MNHEY, CDR2 SVGEGT, per germline. The CDR3 has 13 residues. Germline trimming cut 5 bases from V and 8 bases from J; bases unmatched to any gene: 1. The DNA for the CDR3 is TGTGCCAGCAGTACTAGCGGGGGGGTTACGCAGTATTTT. This sequence encodes CASSTSGGVTQYF.

This clonotype occurred a few times. The rearrangement uses TRBV6-4 and TRBJ1-4; a possible D gene is TRBD1 (6 bases). CDR3 size: 15 residues. Looked up from germline, CDR1 is MRHNA and CDR2 is SNTAGT. Trimming left V 5 bases short and J 4 bases short, with 14 bases between. CDR3 sequence (DNA): TGTGCCAGCAGTCCAGGGGAGGCGGGTAATGAAAAACTGTTTTTT. This encodes CASSPGEAGNEKLFF.

This clonotype was found a few times. The chain couples TRBV7-6 to TRBJ2-7, with D maybe TRBD2 (6 bases). Trimming cost V 6 bases and J 5 bases, with 17 bases left between them. The CDR3 runs 14 residues. Germline assignment: CDR1 SGHVS and CDR2 FNYEAQ. The CDR3 here is CASSLTHGLNEQYF. DNA of the CDR3: TGTGCCAGCAGTCTAACCCACGGACTAAACGAGCAGTACTTC.

This clonotype was seen more than once but under ten times. CDR3 bases: TGCGCCAGCAGCTTGGACAGGGTTGGCTACACCTTC. It translates to CASSLDRVGYTF. The chain employs TRBV5-1 and TRBJ1-2; the D gene is possibly TRBD1 (6 bases). Trimming stripped 0 bases from V and 7 bases from J, with 7 bases between. The germline gives CDR1 SGHRS, CDR2 YFSETQ. The CDR3 is made up of 12 amino acids.

The chain joins TRBV20-1 to TRBJ2-5, with 7 positions matching TRBD2. Germline CDR1 reads DFQATT; CDR2 reads SNEGSKA (reference sequence). Losses at the gene ends were 7 bases for V and 5 bases for J; bases not matched to a gene: 10. The CDR3 contains 13 residues. This CDR3 is CSVGGNPLETQYF. CDR3 sequence (DNA): TGCAGTGTGGGGGGGAATCCTTTGGAGACCCAGTACTTC.

This clonotype was observed a few times. This chain joins TRBV4-1 and TRBJ2-3, with TRBD1 as a possible D gene (6 bases). In germline, CDR1 is MGHRA, CDR2 YSYEKL. V was shortened by 4 bases and J by 2 bases, with 13 bases between the two germline ends. The CDR3 length is 15 residues. The CDR3 reads CASSLTGSPTDTQYF. In DNA, the CDR3 is TGCGCCAGCAGCCTAACAGGGAGCCCCACAGATACGCAGTATTTT.

This sequence joins TRBV11-2 and TRBJ1-1; possibly TRBD1 for D (6 bases). The CDR3 consists of 15 residues. Germline loops: CDR1 SGHAT, CDR2 FQNNGV. Trimming stripped 0 bases from V and 4 bases from J, with 12 bases between. The CDR3 sequence is CASSLDSGTLTEAFF. The CDR3 DNA sequence: TGTGCCAGCAGCTTAGATTCGGGGACACTCACTGAAGCTTTCTTT.

Many counts were recorded for this clonotype. J is TRBJ2-7 and V is TRBV6-1; 7 positions match TRBD2. Germline loops: CDR1 MNHNS, CDR2 SASEGT. The CDR3 is 14 residues long. V gave up 6 bases and J gave up 4 bases; unmatched junction bases: 9. The CDR3 coding sequence is TGTGCCAGCAGCCGGACTAGTCAGCTGTACGAGCAGTACTTC. This sequence encodes CASSRTSQLYEQYF.

This clonotype was detected many times. The chain couples TRBV18 to TRBJ2-3; 8 positions agree with TRBD1. Unmatched junction bases numbered 5, after V lost 2 bases and J lost 4 bases. Germline loops: CDR1 KGHSH, CDR2 LQKENI. The CDR3 runs 15 residues. The CDR3 spells CASSPGTGYPDTQYF. The CDR3, as DNA: TGTGCCAGCTCACCAGGGACAGGCTATCCAGATACGCAGTATTTT. The full variable domain, its missing parts supplied by reference TRBV18 and TRBJ2-3, is NAGVMQNPRHLVRRRGQEARLRCSPMKGHSHVYWYRQLPEEGLKFMVYLQKENIIDESGMPKERFSAEFPKEGPSILRIQQVVRGDSAAYFCASSPGTGYPDTQYFGPGTRLTVL.

This clonotype has more than one count but fewer than ten. The chain links TRBV7-2 to TRBJ2-5, with 9 positions matching TRBD1. The CDR3 length is 16 residues. With V trimmed by 2 bases and J by 5 bases, 9 bases remained unmatched. The germline V gene encodes CDR1 SGHTA and CDR2 FQGNSA. The CDR3 coding sequence is TGTGCCAGCAGCTTAACTACCGGGACAGGGTCGGAGACCCAGTACTTC. This gives the protein CASSLTTGTGSETQYF.

This chain connects TRBV4-3 to TRBJ2-3; D remains unclear. Between the trimmed V and J ends, which lost 0 bases and 7 bases, there was a span of 20 bases. This CDR3 comprises 17 residues. Germline V gene data show CDR1 as LGHNA and CDR2 as YSLEER. The CDR3 DNA sequence: TGCGCCAGCAGCCAAGACCAGGAGAGTGACCTCCCATATACGCAGTATTTT. Protein: CASSQDQESDLPYTQYF.

This clonotype was observed a few times. This chain uses TRBV5-1 with TRBJ1-4; D gene ambiguous. CDR3 length: 13 residues. Trimming removed 2 bases from V and 8 bases from J, with 10 bases in between. Germline V gene lookup returns CDR1 SGHRS and CDR2 YFSETQ. Here the CDR3 DNA reads TGCGCCAGCAGCTTCGATTTGGGGGAAAAACTGTTTTTT. Amino acids: CASSFDLGEKLFF.

The J gene is TRBJ2-7, the V gene TRBV28; D not resolved. CDR1 and CDR2 from the germline V gene are MDHEN and SYDVKM. The CDR3 contains 13 residues. The V end lost 3 bases, the J end lost 2 bases, and 8 bases lay between the germline ends. CDR3 residues: CASSLRNPYEQYF. The DNA of the CDR3 is TGTGCCAGCAGTTTGAGAAATCCCTACGAGCAGTACTTC.

In this sample, this clonotype turned up a few times. The chain combines TRBV6-5 with TRBJ1-5; no reliable D call. Germline-derived CDR1 and CDR2 are MNHEY and SVGAGI. V lost 2 bases, J lost 5 bases, and 7 bases lay in between. CDR3 length: 13 amino acids. The CDR3 DNA reads TGTGCCAGCAGTTACAATAGGGATCAGCCCCAGCATTTT. Protein: CASSYNRDQPQHF.

This chain uses TRBV18 with TRBJ1-5, with 8 bases that match TRBD1. CDR1 is KGHSH and CDR2 is LQKENI in the germline V gene. After removal of 6 bases from V and 7 bases from J, the junction contained 5 bases not matched to a gene. The CDR3 contains 13 residues. The CDR3 protein is CASSLDREQPQHF. The CDR3, as DNA: TGTGCCAGCTCCCTGGACAGGGAACAGCCCCAGCATTTT.

V and J are TRBV14 and TRBJ2-7; tentatively, D is TRBD1 (6 bases). Germline-derived CDR1 and CDR2 are SGHDN and FVKESK. Between the trimmed V and J ends, which lost 2 bases and 4 bases, there was a span of 15 bases. The CDR3 is made up of 15 amino acids. The DNA for the CDR3 is TGTGCCAGCAGCCAACCCGGGACACCCTCTTACGAGCAGTACTTC. It encodes CASSQPGTPSYEQYF. The variable domain in full, with the rest retrieved from reference TRBV14 and TRBJ2-7, is EAGVTQFPSHSVIEKGQTVTLRCDPISGHDNLYWYRRVMGKEIKFLLHFVKESKQDESGMPNNRFLAERTGGTYSTLKVQPAELEDSGVYFCASSQPGTPSYEQYFGPGTRLTVT.

Only a few counts were recorded for this clonotype. The rearrangement links TRBV20-1 to TRBJ2-3; D is undetermined. The ends were cut back, 4 bases at V and 0 bases at J, with 8 bases in the middle. From germline, CDR1 is DFQATT and CDR2 SNEGSKA (reference sequence). The CDR3 totals 13 residues. CDR3 DNA sequence: TGCAGTGCTAAACTGGGTAGCACAGATACGCAGTATTTT. Amino acid sequence: CSAKLGSTDTQYF.

This clonotype was seen more than once but under ten times. The chain employs TRBV7-9 and TRBJ2-7; D might be TRBD2 (6 bases). Germline V gives CDR1 SEHNR, CDR2 FQNEAQ (reference sequence). V gave up 5 bases and J gave up 7 bases, with 18 bases separating them. The CDR3 spans 14 residues. The CDR3 region has the DNA TGTGCCAGCAGCCTCTTTGGGACTCCGAAAGAGCAGTACTTC. The encoded protein is CASSLFGTPKEQYF.

This clonotype was seen ten or more times. The V and J genes are TRBV20-1 and TRBJ2-3, with D tentatively TRBD1 (6 bases). The CDR3 runs to 15 residues. Germline V gene lookup returns CDR1 DFQATT and CDR2 SNEGSKA (reference sequence). The V and J ends lost 0 bases and 5 bases respectively, with 15 bases between them. The CDR3 coding sequence is TGCAGTGCTAGAGATCTGGTCAGGGGTAGAGATACGCAGTATTTT. This sequence encodes CSARDLVRGRDTQYF.

CDR3 amino acids: CASGSRNEQYF. The CDR3 region has the DNA TGTGCCAGCGGGAGTCGCAACGAGCAGTACTTC. The chain carries TRBV7-9 and TRBJ2-7, with D tentatively TRBD2 (5 bases). This CDR3 contains 11 residues. The V gene lost 8 bases and the J gene lost 5 bases, with 10 bases spanning the gap. Germline V gene data show CDR1 as SEHNR and CDR2 as FQNEAQ (reference sequence).

This clonotype was seen more than once but under ten times. The genes are TRBV12-3 or TRBV12-4 and TRBJ2-7; D may match TRBD1 or TRBD2 (5 bases each). The CDR3 covers 14 residues. Trimming took off 3 bases at V and 5 bases at J, with 14 bases between the two ends. The CDR3 bases are TGTGCCAGCAGTTTTTGGGGACCCTCTAACGAGCAGTACTTC. It codes for CASSFWGPSNEQYF.

J is TRBJ2-6 and V is TRBV5-4; D unresolved. This CDR3 is 17 amino acids long. CDR1 and CDR2 (germline): SGHNT, YYREEE (reference sequence). Trimming pared 0 bases from V and 0 bases from J, leaving 10 bases between. CDR3 in DNA: TGTGCCAGCAGCTTGGTAGGCCAATTCTCTGGGGCCAACGTCCTGACTTTC. This gives the protein CASSLVGQFSGANVLTF.

The V call is TRBV6-1, the J call TRBJ2-3; 11 bases align to TRBD2. The CDR3 has 15 residues. Germline V gene sequence: CDR1 MNHNS, CDR2 SASEGT. Trimming cost V 6 bases and J 6 bases; bases outside gene matches: 8. The CDR3 reads CASSPTGTSGDTQYF. In DNA form, the CDR3 reads TGTGCCAGCAGCCCCACCGGGACTAGCGGTGATACGCAGTATTTT.

This clonotype appeared many times. CDR3 nucleotides: TGTGCCAGCAGCCTCAGGATACGAAATGAAAAACTGTTTTTT. Its translation: CASSLRIRNEKLFF. The V gene is TRBV11-2, the J gene TRBJ1-4; D is ambiguous. Germline assignment: CDR1 SGHAT and CDR2 FQNNGV. V lost 5 bases and J 5 bases, leaving 12 bases between the germline ends. The CDR3 totals 14 residues.

This clonotype was seen only a few times. This chain connects TRBV28 to TRBJ1-5; D may be TRBD1 (6 bases). Germline assignment: CDR1 MDHEN and CDR2 SYDVKM. The CDR3 totals 15 residues. Trimming cost V 3 bases and J 1 base, with 10 bases left between them. The CDR3 bases are TGTGCCAGCAGTTTCGGGGGCGTAAGCAATCAGCCCCAGCATTTT. Its translation: CASSFGGVSNQPQHF.

In this sample, this clonotype turned up a few times. The chain links TRBV6-1 to TRBJ1-5; D gene ambiguous. Germline V gene sequence: CDR1 MNHNS, CDR2 SASEGT. This CDR3 has 14 amino acids. V was clipped by 7 bases and J by 2 bases, with 12 bases between them. The CDR3 bases are TGTGCCAGCAAAGATGTGGCAGGCAATCAGCCCCAGCATTTT. Protein: CASKDVAGNQPQHF.

This clonotype has a handful of counts. V is TRBV20-1 and J is TRBJ2-3; 13 nucleotides align to TRBD2. CDR3 length: 16 amino acids. Germline CDR1 and CDR2: DFQATT and SNEGSKA (reference sequence). Trimming removed 3 bases from V and 0 bases from J; junction bases left unmatched: 3. CDR3 protein: CSARGLAGISTDTQYF. The DNA of the CDR3 is TGCAGTGCTAGGGGACTAGCGGGGATAAGCACAGATACGCAGTATTTT.

This clonotype turned up a few times. This chain joins TRBV11-1 and TRBJ2-1; D is unresolved. Germline V gene data show CDR1 as SGHAT and CDR2 as FQDESV (reference sequence). This CDR3 is built from 18 residues. V gave up 0 bases and J gave up 0 bases, with 15 bases separating them. DNA of the CDR3: TGTGCCAGCAGCTTAGCGCGAGCAGCGATAAACTCCTACAATGAGCAGTTCTTC. Translation gives CASSLARAAINSYNEQFF.

This clonotype has just a few counts. V gene TRBV25-1 combines with J gene TRBJ2-7, with D perhaps TRBD1 (6 bases). The CDR3 runs to 14 residues. Germline V CDR1 and CDR2: MGHDK, SYGVNS. V lost 6 bases to trimming and J lost 7 bases, with 19 bases between them. CDR3 coding DNA: TGTGCCAGCAGAAAACAGGGATCGCTCTTAGAGCAGTACTTC. The encoded protein is CASRKQGSLLEQYF.